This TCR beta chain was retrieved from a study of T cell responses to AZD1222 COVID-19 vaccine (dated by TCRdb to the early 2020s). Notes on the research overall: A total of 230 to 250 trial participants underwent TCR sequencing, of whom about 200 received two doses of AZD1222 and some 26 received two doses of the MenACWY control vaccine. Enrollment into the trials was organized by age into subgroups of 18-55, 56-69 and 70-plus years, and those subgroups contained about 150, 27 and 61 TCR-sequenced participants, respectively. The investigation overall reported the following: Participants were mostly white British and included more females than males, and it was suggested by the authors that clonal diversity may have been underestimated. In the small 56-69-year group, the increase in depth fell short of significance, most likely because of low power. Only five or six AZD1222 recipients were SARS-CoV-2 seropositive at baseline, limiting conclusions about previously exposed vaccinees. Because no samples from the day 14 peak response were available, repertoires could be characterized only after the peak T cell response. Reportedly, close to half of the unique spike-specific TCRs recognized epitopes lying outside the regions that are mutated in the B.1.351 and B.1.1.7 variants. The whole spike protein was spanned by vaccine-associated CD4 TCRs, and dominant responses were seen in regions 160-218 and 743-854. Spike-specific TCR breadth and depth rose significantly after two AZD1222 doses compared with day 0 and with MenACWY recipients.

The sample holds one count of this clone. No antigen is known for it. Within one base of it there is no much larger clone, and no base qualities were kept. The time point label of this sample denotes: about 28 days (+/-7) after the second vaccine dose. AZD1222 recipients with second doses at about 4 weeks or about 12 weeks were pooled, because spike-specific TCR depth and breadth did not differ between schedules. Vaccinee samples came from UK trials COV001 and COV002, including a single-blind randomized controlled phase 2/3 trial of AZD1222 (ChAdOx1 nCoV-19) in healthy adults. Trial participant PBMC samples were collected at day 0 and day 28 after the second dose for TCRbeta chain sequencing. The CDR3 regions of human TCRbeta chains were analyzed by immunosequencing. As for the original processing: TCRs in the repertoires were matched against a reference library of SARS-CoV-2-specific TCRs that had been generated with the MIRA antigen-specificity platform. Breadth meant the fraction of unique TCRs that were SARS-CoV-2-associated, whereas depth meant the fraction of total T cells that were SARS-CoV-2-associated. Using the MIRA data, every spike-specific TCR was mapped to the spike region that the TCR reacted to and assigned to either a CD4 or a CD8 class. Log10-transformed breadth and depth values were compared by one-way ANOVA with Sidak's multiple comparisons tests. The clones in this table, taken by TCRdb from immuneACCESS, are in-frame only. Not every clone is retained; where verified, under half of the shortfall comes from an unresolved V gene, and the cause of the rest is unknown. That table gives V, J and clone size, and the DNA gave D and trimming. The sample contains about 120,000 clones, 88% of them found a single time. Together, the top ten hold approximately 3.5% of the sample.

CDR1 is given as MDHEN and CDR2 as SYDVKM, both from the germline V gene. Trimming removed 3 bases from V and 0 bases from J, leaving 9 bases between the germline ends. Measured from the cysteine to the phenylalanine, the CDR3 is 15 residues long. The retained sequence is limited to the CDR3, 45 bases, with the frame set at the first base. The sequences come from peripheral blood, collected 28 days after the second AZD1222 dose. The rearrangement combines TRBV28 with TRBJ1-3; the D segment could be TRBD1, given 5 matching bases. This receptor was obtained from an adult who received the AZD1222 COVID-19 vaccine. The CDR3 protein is CASSLWGTSGNTIYF. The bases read TGTGCCAGCAGTTTGTGGGGGACCTCTGGAAACACCATATATTTT.